A single sample gave rise to the 29 T cell receptor beta chains below, sequenced in a study of CD8 T cells in Susac syndrome. After extraction with the RNeasy kit, about 0.5 to 1 ug of the RNA was reverse transcribed using random hexamers. TCRdb reprocessed the immunoSEQ multiplex PCR reads with MiXCR, giving one entry per CDR3 protein. The sample records 50,000 to 55,000 distinct CDR3 sequences, roughly 94% being singletons. Sequencing was done on a sample of CD8+ T cells from PBMCs. Receptors were obtained from a human donor with Susac syndrome.

This clonotype was detected only once. This rearrangement joins TRBV9 to TRBJ2-1; 7 nucleotides agree with TRBD1. From germline, CDR1 is SGDLS and CDR2 YYNGEE. With 0 bases clipped from V and 7 bases from J, the junction kept 10 bases outside the gene matches. The length of the CDR3 is 16 residues. The CDR3 protein is CASSVEGTTGNNEQFF. As DNA, the CDR3 is TGTGCCAGCAGCGTAGAAGGGACGACAGGGAATAATGAGCAGTTCTTC.

This chain links TRBV7-9 with TRBJ2-1; a possible D gene is TRBD2 (6 bases). There are 16 residues in the CDR3. Germline CDR1 SEHNR, CDR2 FQNEAQ (reference sequence). Trimming shortened V by 4 bases and J by 7 bases, and 20 bases separated the two germline ends. CDR3: CASSSYGGASRNEQFF. The CDR3 nucleotides are TGTGCCAGCAGCTCCTACGGGGGTGCCTCGCGTAATGAGCAGTTCTTC.

The J gene is TRBJ2-5, the V gene TRBV6-5; maybe TRBD1 (6 bases). Trimming pared 0 bases from V and 5 bases from J, leaving 22 bases between. This CDR3 is built from 18 residues. Germline V gene sequence: CDR1 MNHEY, CDR2 SVGAGI. CDR3 DNA: TGTGCCAGCAGTTACTCTTTAATAGGGATTAGGGACAAGGAGACCCAGTACTTC. Translation: CASSYSLIGIRDKETQYF.

The chain combines TRBV14 with TRBJ2-7, with D unresolved. This CDR3 contains 11 residues. Looked up from germline, CDR1 is SGHDN and CDR2 is FVKESK. Deletions cut 5 bases from V and 3 bases from J, with 5 bases between. Here the CDR3 reads CASSVDYEQYF. CDR3 nucleotides: TGTGCCAGCAGCGTGGACTACGAGCAGTACTTC.

The chain is built from TRBV10-3 and TRBJ2-5; 9 positions match TRBD2. Per germline, CDR1 ENHRY and CDR2 SYGVKD. This CDR3 has 14 amino acids. The V segment lost 11 bases and the J segment 4 bases; nucleotides outside the gene matches: 11. The CDR3 DNA reads TGTGCCTCTTGGCGGGGGGGGCAGGGAGAGACCCAGTACTTC. Its translation: CASWRGGQGETQYF.

This clonotype has just a few counts. DNA for the CDR3: TGTGCCAGCAGCGATGGACAGTACAACTCTGGGGCCAACGTCCTGACTTTC. Encoded protein: CASSDGQYNSGANVLTF. The chain links TRBV7-8 to TRBJ2-6, with a weak D call TRBD1 (6 bases). The CDR3 length is 17 residues. V was cut by 5 bases and J by 0 bases, with 14 bases left in between. Germline V lookup: CDR1 SGHVS, CDR2 FQNEAQ.

The rearrangement links TRBV7-9 to TRBJ1-2, with TRBD1 matching over 10 bases. Germline assignment: CDR1 SEHNR and CDR2 FQNEAQ (reference sequence). This CDR3 region has 15 residues. V trimming: 1 base; J trimming: 4 bases; junction bases outside the gene matches: 3. Here the CDR3 DNA reads TGTGCCAGCAGCTTAGGGGACAGGGGCCTCTATGGCTACACCTTC. This sequence encodes CASSLGDRGLYGYTF.

The chain has TRBV19 and TRBJ2-7; 9 nucleotides line up with TRBD1. V was clipped by 4 bases and J by 2 bases; unmatched bases: 6. The CDR3 loop spans 15 amino acids. Germline V gene sequence: CDR1 LNHDA, CDR2 SQIVND (reference sequence). The CDR3 sequence: CASSTRTGAPYEQYF. The DNA of the CDR3 is TGTGCCAGTAGTACACGGACAGGGGCCCCCTACGAGCAGTACTTC. Variable domain in full (rest from reference TRBV19 and TRBJ2-7): DGGITQSPKYLFRKEGQNVTLSCEQNLNHDAMYWYRQDPGQGLRLIYYSQIVNDFQKGDIAEGYSVSREKKESFPLTVTSAQKNPTAFYLCASSTRTGAPYEQYFGPGTRLTVT.

The J gene is TRBJ2-3, the V gene TRBV9; D not certain. Trimming removed 0 bases at V and 0 bases at J, with 8 bases between. The CDR3 is 15 residues long. Germline CDR1 SGDLS, CDR2 YYNGEE. The CDR3 protein is CASSVESFSTDTQYF. The CDR3 DNA is TGTGCCAGCAGCGTAGAGTCCTTTAGCACAGATACGCAGTATTTT.

The chain joins TRBV20-1 to TRBJ1-2; D is uncertain. The CDR3 sequence is 14 residues long. In germline, CDR1 is DFQATT, CDR2 SNEGSKA (reference sequence). Between the trimmed V and J ends, which lost 5 bases and 3 bases, there was a span of 16 bases. The CDR3 here is CSAPHFINHYGYTF. For the CDR3, the DNA is TGCAGTGCTCCCCATTTTATAAACCACTATGGCTACACCTTC.

This sequence joins TRBV20-1 and TRBJ2-7; TRBD1 aligns across 7 bases. Unmatched junction bases numbered 12, after V lost 3 bases and J lost 1 base. This CDR3 contains 16 residues. Per the germline V gene, CDR1 is DFQATT and CDR2 is SNEGSKA (reference sequence). The chain's CDR3 is CSASTQQGFRSYEQYF. CDR3 in DNA: TGCAGTGCTAGCACACAACAGGGGTTTCGTTCCTACGAGCAGTACTTC.

The V and J genes are TRBV27 and TRBJ2-7; weak D call: TRBD2 (5 bases). Germline V gene lookup returns CDR1 MNHEY and CDR2 SMNVEV (reference sequence). Trimming left V 3 bases short and J 1 base short, with 10 bases between. This CDR3 comprises 14 residues. CDR3 in amino acids: CASSFSGVSYEQYF. In nucleotides, the CDR3 is TGTGCCAGCAGTTTCTCCGGGGTTTCCTACGAGCAGTACTTC.

V is TRBV13 and J is TRBJ2-2, with a possible D match to TRBD2 (6 bases). This CDR3 is built from 17 residues. The germline gives CDR1 PRHDT, CDR2 FYEKMQ (reference sequence). V was shortened by 4 bases and J by 0 bases, with 15 bases between the two germline ends. The CDR3 protein is CASSSIIADSNTGELFF. CDR3 DNA: TGTGCCAGCAGCTCAATTATAGCGGATTCGAACACCGGGGAGCTGTTTTTT.

The J gene is TRBJ2-1, the V gene TRBV6-5, with 7 nucleotides matching TRBD2. CDR1 and CDR2 from the germline V gene are MNHEY and SVGAGI. The CDR3 covers 14 residues. V shed 3 bases, J shed 10 bases, and the junction held 9 bases outside the gene matches. This chain's CDR3 is CASSYSAVGGEQFF. The CDR3 bases are TGTGCCAGCAGTTATTCAGCCGTGGGGGGGGAGCAGTTCTTC.

This clonotype has only a few counts. The chain employs TRBV13 and TRBJ2-7; 9 bases match TRBD1. The CDR3 extends over 15 amino acids. CDR1 and CDR2 from the germline V gene are PRHDT and FYEKMQ (reference sequence). The V and J ends lost 9 bases and 5 bases, in that order; junction bases with no gene match: 14. The CDR3 DNA reads TGTGCCAGTATAGAACCCGGGACAGGGTACCACGAGCAGTACTTC. Protein: CASIEPGTGYHEQYF.

The rearrangement uses TRBV29-1 and TRBJ2-7; D assignment may be TRBD1 or TRBD2 (6 bases each). Trimming took 0 bases from V and 4 from J, leaving 16 bases between them. The germline V gene encodes CDR1 SQVTM and CDR2 ANQGSEA. The length of the CDR3 is 15 residues. CDR3 nucleotides: TGCAGCGTTGAAGATGATAGGGGGGCGCGGTACGAGCAGTACTTC. The encoded protein is CSVEDDRGARYEQYF.

V is TRBV28 and J is TRBJ1-5; no clear D gene. CDR1 is MDHEN, CDR2 SYDVKM, per germline. V gave up 5 bases and J gave up 0 bases, with 14 bases separating them. The CDR3 runs 16 residues. The CDR3 here is CASSLHRMVSNQPQHF. The CDR3 region has the DNA TGTGCCAGCAGTCTACACCGTATGGTTAGCAATCAGCCCCAGCATTTT.

The chain uses TRBV20-1 and TRBJ2-7; 7 bases line up with TRBD2. The CDR3 loop spans 15 amino acids. CDR1 DFQATT and CDR2 SNEGSKA come from the germline V gene (reference sequence). Trimming cost V 0 bases and J 1 base; bases outside gene matches: 6. The CDR3 coding sequence is TGCAGTGCTAGAGATAGGACTAGTGGATCCTACGAGCAGTACTTC. The encoded protein is CSARDRTSGSYEQYF.

The J gene is TRBJ2-2, the V gene TRBV2; TRBD1 is a possible D gene (6 bases). CDR3 size: 13 residues. V gave up 8 bases and J gave up 6 bases, with 13 bases separating them. Germline assignment: CDR1 SNHLY and CDR2 FYNNEI. CDR3 amino acids: CASRDNWSGELFF. The DNA of the CDR3 is TGTGCCAGCCGGGACAACTGGTCCGGGGAGCTGTTTTTT.

This clonotype was counted a few times. V gene TRBV13 combines with J gene TRBJ2-7, with D unresolved. The V gene lost 4 bases and the J gene lost 3 bases, with 4 bases spanning the gap. The germline CDR1 and CDR2 sequences are PRHDT and FYEKMQ (reference sequence). This CDR3 comprises 11 residues. CDR3 nucleotides: TGTGCCAGCAGCTCGAACTACGAGCAGTACTTC. Protein sequence: CASSSNYEQYF.

The chain has TRBV30 and TRBJ2-7, with D perhaps TRBD2 (5 bases). The germline V gene encodes CDR1 GTSNPN and CDR2 SVGIG (reference sequence). V was trimmed by 0 bases and J by 2 bases, leaving 11 bases between them. CDR3 size: 14 residues. CDR3 coding DNA: TGTGCCTGGAGTGTATTTGGAGGAGCCTACGAGCAGTACTTC. This gives the protein CAWSVFGGAYEQYF.

The chain recombines TRBV12-3 or TRBV12-4 with TRBJ2-5, with a possible D match to TRBD2 (6 bases). Trimming removed 5 bases at V and 1 base at J, with 11 bases between. The CDR3 extends over 14 amino acids. For the CDR3, the DNA is TGTGCCAGCAGTCAAAGGGACTTCCAAGAGACCCAGTACTTC. Encoded protein: CASSQRDFQETQYF.

This chain links TRBV9 with TRBJ2-1, with 7 bases lining up with TRBD1. The V segment lost 0 bases and the J segment 7 bases; nucleotides outside the gene matches: 7. The CDR3 loop spans 15 amino acids. Germline assignment: CDR1 SGDLS and CDR2 YYNGEE. The CDR3, as DNA: TGTGCCAGCAGCGTAGAAGTGAGGGGGCAGAATGAGCAGTTCTTC. Protein: CASSVEVRGQNEQFF.

Here the CDR3 reads CASSLAGGAYYGYTF. Written as DNA, the CDR3 is TGTGCCAGCAGTTTGGCGGGGGGTGCGTACTATGGCTACACCTTC. The chain recombines TRBV6-5 with TRBJ1-2, with D maybe TRBD1 (5 bases). The germline gives CDR1 MNHEY, CDR2 SVGAGI. Trimming pared 4 bases from V and 3 bases from J, leaving 15 bases between. The CDR3 has 15 amino acids.

The rearrangement uses TRBV5-4 and TRBJ2-5; D might be TRBD2 (7 bases). The V end lost 7 bases, the J end lost 5 bases, and 9 bases lay between the germline ends. Germline assignment: CDR1 SGHNT and CDR2 YYREEE (reference sequence). CDR3 length: 11 residues. In DNA, the CDR3 is TGTGCCAGCGGGGGGGCGGAGACCCAGTACTTC. Protein: CASGGAETQYF.

This clonotype was observed a single time. The chain is built from TRBV29-1 and TRBJ1-1; D is perhaps TRBD1 (6 bases). Germline-derived CDR1 and CDR2 are SQVTM and ANQGSEA. This CDR3 comprises 18 residues. V was clipped by 1 base and J by 4 bases, with 25 bases between them. The CDR3 bases are TGCAGCGTTGAAGCCGTTGGGGGGGGCGCGTCAGCGGGCACTGAAGCTTTCTTT. Its translation: CSVEAVGGGASAGTEAFF. Complete variable domain (other parts from reference TRBV29-1 and TRBJ1-1): SAVISQKPSRDICQRGTSLTIQCQVDSQVTMMFWYRQQPGQSLTLIATANQGSEATYESGFVIDKFPISRPNLTFSTLTVSNMSPEDSSIYLCSVEAVGGGASAGTEAFFGQGTRLTVV.

The CDR3 nucleotides read TGTGCCAGCAGCTCAGAGGGGCGTCCTGACAGAACCAGCACAGATACGCAGTATTTT. It encodes CASSSEGRPDRTSTDTQYF. The rearrangement links TRBV13 to TRBJ2-3; D might be TRBD1 or TRBD2, each matching 5 bases. The V end lost 4 bases, the J end lost 0 bases, and 23 bases lay between the germline ends. Germline lookup yields CDR1 PRHDT and CDR2 FYEKMQ (reference sequence). The CDR3 contains 19 residues.

This chain connects TRBV14 to TRBJ2-1, with D unclear. V was clipped by 5 bases and J by 6 bases, with 8 bases between them. Germline CDR1 SGHDN, CDR2 FVKESK. The CDR3 is 12 residues long. The CDR3 here is CASSRLGNEQFF. The CDR3 bases are TGTGCCAGCAGCAGACTCGGCAATGAGCAGTTCTTC.

This chain connects TRBV19 to TRBJ1-5; tentatively, D is TRBD1 (5 bases). The germline V gene has CDR1 LNHDA and CDR2 SQIVND (reference sequence). Trimming cost V 4 bases and J 0 bases, with 16 bases left between them. The CDR3 is 17 amino acids. The CDR3 nucleotides are TGTGCCAGTAGTACTACGGTCAGGGACTATAGCAATCAGCCCCAGCATTTT. Residues: CASSTTVRDYSNQPQHF.